A single sample gave rise to the 15 T cell receptor beta chains below, sequenced in a study of human T cells and chemical hapten exposure (dated by TCRdb to 2020 to 2022). Library preparation was by RACE. TCRdb lists the instrument as NextSeq 500. TCRdb trimmed public reads at Q25 via fastp, called clones via MiXCR and kept in-frame beta chains. Entries that share a CDR3 protein sequence are merged under the most common genes and DNA. The sample table contains roughly 92,000 distinct CDR3 sequences; only one count was recorded for roughly 11% of them. The ten top clones hold more than 3% of the sample. What the time point label conveys for this sample: patch test 2, 6 weeks after DPC sensitization. The treatment or condition label, as the study defines it: therapeutic diphenylcyclopropenone sensitization with weekly scalp DPC. The sample consisted of whole blood, taken in connection with sensitization to the hapten diphenylcyclopropenone (DPC). These receptors were obtained from a woman aged 40 to 50 with alopecia areata. Some clones in this sample may be carry-over from other donors' samples.

This clonotype appeared a few times. The chain combines TRBV29-1 with TRBJ1-4; TRBD1 matches 8 bases. The length of the CDR3 is 14 residues. Germline assignment: CDR1 SQVTM and CDR2 ANQGSEA. Trimming cost V 6 bases and J 6 bases; bases outside gene matches: 9. CDR3 DNA sequence: TGCAGCGTGGTACCCGGGACAGGAGATGAAAAACTGTTTTTT. Translated, it gives CSVVPGTGDEKLFF.

In its sample, this clonotype was seen many times. The J gene is TRBJ2-2, the V gene TRBV5-1; D is undetermined. CDR1 SGHRS and CDR2 YFSETQ come from the germline V gene. The V end was cut by 0 bases, the J end by 5 bases, with 5 bases between. The CDR3 runs to 13 residues. The DNA of the CDR3 is TGCGCCAGCAGCTTGGCCGGGACCGGGGAGCTGTTTTTT. Its protein product is CASSLAGTGELFF.

The chain has TRBV7-9 and TRBJ2-7; D gene ambiguous. Trimming removed 5 bases from V and 4 bases from J, with 9 bases in between. This CDR3 is 12 amino acids long. Looked up from germline, CDR1 is SEHNR and CDR2 is FQNEAQ (reference sequence). CDR3 nucleotides: TGTGCCAGCAGCCCACTTCGATACGAGCAGTACTTC. It translates to CASSPLRYEQYF.

The gene calls are TRBV19 and TRBJ2-2; 7 nucleotides line up with TRBD1. Per germline, CDR1 LNHDA and CDR2 SQIVND (reference sequence). This CDR3 has 13 amino acids. Trimming took 8 bases from V and 6 from J; bases not matched to a gene: 6. CDR3 residues: CASDRDSAGELFF. The DNA for the CDR3 is TGTGCCAGTGACAGGGATTCGGCCGGGGAGCTGTTTTTT.

This clonotype was recorded a few times. The gene calls are TRBV28 and TRBJ1-1; D is undetermined. CDR3 length: 14 residues. Per germline, CDR1 MDHEN and CDR2 SYDVKM. V gave up 5 bases and J gave up 4 bases, with 14 bases separating them. The CDR3 DNA reads TGTGCCAGCAGTCTGGACCCCCCGGGCACTGAAGCTTTCTTT. Translated, it gives CASSLDPPGTEAFF. The complete variable domain, with remaining parts taken from reference TRBV28 and TRBJ1-1, reads DVKVTQSSRYLVKRTGEKVFLECVQDMDHENMFWYRQDPGLGLRLIYFSYDVKMKEKGDIPEGYSVSREKKERFSLILESASTNQTSMYLCASSLDPPGTEAFFGQGTRLTVV.

This clonotype was counted a single time. J is TRBJ2-1 and V is TRBV7-2, with TRBD2 matching 7 bases. The CDR3 has 15 amino acids. Germline V gene sequence: CDR1 SGHTA, CDR2 FQGNSA. J was trimmed by 10 bases and V by 5 bases; bases with no gene match: 14. This chain's CDR3 is CASSPPYPAGSEQFF. The CDR3 DNA reads TGTGCCAGCAGCCCGCCGTACCCAGCGGGGTCGGAGCAGTTCTTC.

The sample holds many counts of this clonotype. The gene calls are TRBV5-4 and TRBJ2-1; TRBD2 is a possible D gene (5 bases). Germline V gives CDR1 SGHNT, CDR2 YYREEE (reference sequence). This CDR3 comprises 16 residues. Trimming took 4 bases from V and 7 from J, leaving 21 bases between them. The CDR3 reads CASSDPGTMVGNEQFF. The CDR3 nucleotides read TGTGCCAGCAGCGATCCGGGAACAATGGTGGGTAATGAGCAGTTCTTC. The full variable domain, its missing parts supplied by reference TRBV5-4 and TRBJ2-1, is ETGVTQSPTHLIKTRGQQVTLRCSSQSGHNTVSWYQQALGQGPQFIFQYYREEENGRGNFPPRFSGLQFPNYSSELNVNALELDDSALYLCASSDPGTMVGNEQFFGPGTRLTVL.

There are a few counts of this clonotype. The J gene is TRBJ2-1, the V gene TRBV6-6, with 10 bases fitting TRBD1. Germline values: CDR1 MNHNY, CDR2 SVGAGI (reference sequence). V gave up 8 bases and J gave up 10 bases; unmatched junction bases: 2. The CDR3 consists of 11 residues. CDR3 coding DNA: TGTGCCAGCGGGGGACAGGGGGAGCAGTTCTTC. This codes for CASGGQGEQFF.

This clonotype has more than one count but fewer than ten. The CDR3 spells CASSPTQGLENTEAFF. Here the CDR3 DNA reads TGTGCCAGCTCACCCACACAGGGTTTAGAGAACACTGAAGCTTTCTTT. This sequence joins TRBV18 and TRBJ1-1; TRBD1 might be the D (6 bases). V lost 3 bases and J lost 1, with 15 bases in between. The CDR3 has 16 residues. Germline V CDR1 and CDR2: KGHSH, LQKENI.

This clonotype was observed many times. This sequence joins TRBV25-1 and TRBJ1-1; D is uncertain. Germline loops: CDR1 MGHDK, CDR2 SYGVNS. Trimming removed 4 bases from V and 4 bases from J, with 10 bases in between. The CDR3 extends over 13 amino acids. CDR3 nucleotides: TGTGCCAGCAGTGTACAACCGGGCACTGAAGCTTTCTTT. Its protein product is CASSVQPGTEAFF.

This clonotype was seen at least ten times. The chain carries TRBV6-5 and TRBJ1-5; D is unclear. With 6 bases removed from V and 1 base from J, the gap between germline ends came to 10 bases. This CDR3 has 14 residues. The germline V gene encodes CDR1 MNHEY and CDR2 SVGAGI. The DNA of the CDR3 is TGTGCCAGCAGGACCGCAGGAAGCAATCAGCCCCAGCATTTT. The encoded protein is CASRTAGSNQPQHF.

This clonotype was counted ten times or more. In nucleotides, the CDR3 is TGTGCCAGCAGCTTCCGGACAGGCTATGGCTACACCTTC. This sequence encodes CASSFRTGYGYTF. The V gene is TRBV7-9, the J gene TRBJ1-2; 7 nucleotides line up with TRBD1. The CDR3 totals 13 residues. V lost 3 bases and J lost 4; bases outside the gene matches: 2. CDR1 and CDR2 (germline): SEHNR, FQNEAQ (reference sequence). The full variable domain, completed using reference TRBV7-9 and TRBJ1-2, is DTGVSQNPRHKITKRGQNVTFRCDPISEHNRLYWYRQTLGQGPEFLTYFQNEAQLEKSRLLSDRFSAERPKGSFSTLEIQRTEQGDSAMYLCASSFRTGYGYTFGSGTRLTVV.

This clonotype was observed a few times. This chain links TRBV6-5 with TRBJ2-7; no firm D call. The V end was cut by 7 bases, the J end by 3 bases, with 13 bases between. Germline assignment: CDR1 MNHEY and CDR2 SVGAGI. This CDR3 contains 13 residues. The CDR3 nucleotides are TGTGCCAGCAAGGTCGGACCGAACTACGAGCAGTACTTC. It encodes CASKVGPNYEQYF.

Ten or more counts support this clonotype. This sequence joins TRBV5-6 and TRBJ1-5; no clear D. The CDR3 contains 14 residues. Trimming shortened V by 2 bases and J by 2 bases, and 8 bases separated the two germline ends. Germline CDR1 and CDR2: SGHDT and YYEEEE. CDR3: CASSFLAGNQPQHF. In DNA form, the CDR3 reads TGTGCCAGCAGCTTCTTGGCAGGCAATCAGCCCCAGCATTTT.

This clonotype was seen ten or more times. V gene TRBV20-1 combines with J gene TRBJ2-7, with 11 bases matching TRBD1. From germline, CDR1 is DFQATT and CDR2 SNEGSKA (reference sequence). The CDR3 covers 18 residues. V dropped 3 bases and J dropped 0; count of bases not matched to a gene: 13. CDR3 sequence reads: CSARDLDRGRPNSYEQYF. DNA of the CDR3: TGCAGTGCTAGGGACTTGGACAGGGGGCGGCCCAACTCCTACGAGCAGTACTTC.